Listed here are 26 T cell receptor beta chains from one sample, sequenced in a study of T cell responses to AZD1222 COVID-19 vaccine. Using immunoSEQ multiplex PCR, the repertoire was profiled, and TCRdb retains in-frame clones only, with some absent. This table holds about 150,000 clones, 80% to 90% found once. Sequencing was performed on peripheral blood, taken on day 0 of AZD1222 vaccination. The receptors originated from an adult in good health.

On this clone itself: Other DNA variants within this sample encode the same CDR3. This chain joins TRBV6-5 and TRBJ2-6, with TRBD1 matching 8 bases. The trim removed 6 bases at V and 0 bases at J, leaving 1 base unmatched. CDR1 is MNHEY and CDR2 is SVGAGI in the germline V gene. This CDR3 is 15 amino acids long. For the CDR3, the DNA is TGTGCCAGCAGAACAGGGGGCTCTGGGGCCAACGTCCTGACTTTC. Translating gives CASRTGGSGANVLTF.

The V and J genes are TRBV7-2 and TRBJ2-1; no clear D. The CDR3 covers 13 residues. Germline V gene lookup returns CDR1 SGHTA and CDR2 FQGNSA. Trimming shortened V by 2 bases and J by 4 bases, and 6 bases separated the two germline ends. CDR3 loop: CASSLNLYNEQFF. The CDR3 nucleotides read TGTGCCAGCAGCTTAAACCTTTACAATGAGCAGTTCTTC.

CDR3 amino acids: CASSLVPSGIQETQYF. CDR3 sequence (DNA): TGTGCCAGCAGCTTGGTTCCTAGCGGAATACAAGAGACCCAGTACTTC. The chain has TRBV5-6 and TRBJ2-5; TRBD2 agrees at 7 bases. The V gene's germline CDR1 is SGHDT and CDR2 YYEEEE. Unmatched junction bases numbered 7, after V lost 0 bases and J lost 2 bases. The CDR3 length is 16 residues. The full variable domain, in which reference TRBV5-6 and TRBJ2-5 provide the parts outside the CDR3, is DAGVTQSPTHLIKTRGQQVTLRCSPKSGHDTVSWYQQALGQGPQFIFQYYEEEERQRGNFPDRFSGHQFPNYSSELNVNALLLGDSALYLCASSLVPSGIQETQYFGPGTRLLVL.

This chain joins TRBV6-6 and TRBJ1-6, with D unresolved. Looked up from germline, CDR1 is MNHNY and CDR2 is SVGAGI (reference sequence). V gave up 0 bases and J gave up 3 bases, with 6 bases separating them. The CDR3 sequence is 15 residues long. CDR3 sequence: CASSYSGGYNSPLHF. DNA of the CDR3: TGTGCCAGCAGTTACTCCGGCGGCTATAATTCACCCCTCCACTTT.

The CDR3 reads CASSRQGATEAFF. In nucleotides, the CDR3 is TGTGCCAGCAGCCGTCAGGGGGCCACTGAAGCTTTCTTT. V gene TRBV3-1 (or the pseudogene TRBV3-2) combines with J gene TRBJ1-1, with 8 nucleotides matching TRBD1. Per the germline V gene, CDR1 is LGHDT and CDR2 is YNNKEL (reference sequence). Trimming took 4 bases from V and 4 from J; bases not matched to a gene: 2. This CDR3 comprises 13 residues.

The V call is TRBV10-2, the J call TRBJ1-2, with D perhaps matching TRBD1 (6 bases). Germline CDR1 WSHSY, CDR2 SAAADI. V lost 6 bases, J lost 6 bases, and 11 bases lay in between. The length of the CDR3 is 12 residues. In DNA, the CDR3 is TGCGCCAGCAGCTGGACAGCAGATGGCTACACCTTC. Protein sequence: CASSWTADGYTF.

This rearrangement joins TRBV5-8 to TRBJ2-3; D is uncertain. This CDR3 comprises 17 residues. Germline V gives CDR1 SGHTS, CDR2 YDEGEE. With 0 bases removed from V and 2 bases from J, the gap between germline ends came to 16 bases. CDR3 sequence reads: CASSLVFRARSTDTQYF. In nucleotides, the CDR3 is TGTGCCAGCAGCTTGGTGTTTCGAGCGAGGTCCACAGATACGCAGTATTTT.

The chain has TRBV7-3 and TRBJ2-3; D unclear. V lost 2 bases to trimming and J lost 5 bases, with 5 bases between them. Germline V gives CDR1 SGHTA, CDR2 FQGTGA. The CDR3 contains 12 residues. The CDR3 spells CASSLWGDTQYF. The DNA of the CDR3 is TGTGCCAGCAGCTTATGGGGAGATACGCAGTATTTT.

The chain links TRBV19 to TRBJ2-2; TRBD2 agrees at 10 bases. The ends lost 11 bases at V and 5 bases at J; junction bases unmatched: 17. The germline V gene has CDR1 LNHDA and CDR2 SQIVND (reference sequence). The CDR3 length is 17 residues. Here the CDR3 DNA reads TGTGCCTCTCTCCCGGCTAGCGGGAGACGGAGTACCGGGGAGCTGTTTTTT. Residues: CASLPASGRRSTGELFF.

This clone was observed once. The chain couples TRBV5-1 to TRBJ2-1; no definite D call. The CDR3 totals 15 residues. Trimming took off 0 bases at V and 7 bases at J, with 14 bases between the two ends. Germline V gives CDR1 SGHRS, CDR2 YFSETQ. The CDR3 DNA sequence: TGCGCCAGCAGCTTGGCCCCCCGAAACCGAAATGAGCAGTTCTTC. Amino acid sequence: CASSLAPRNRNEQFF.

The V and J genes are TRBV2 and TRBJ2-7; 10 nucleotides align to TRBD2. V gave up 7 bases and J gave up 7 bases; unmatched junction bases: 7. In germline, CDR1 is SNHLY, CDR2 FYNNEI. The CDR3 consists of 13 residues. The CDR3 sequence is CASTASGSGEQYF. The CDR3 nucleotides are TGTGCCAGCACGGCTAGCGGGAGCGGGGAGCAGTACTTC.

DNA for the CDR3: TGTGCCAGTAGCATTCTGGGACTCCAGTACAATGAGCAGTTCTTC. Translating gives CASSILGLQYNEQFF. The chain uses TRBV19 and TRBJ2-1; D is possibly TRBD2 (6 bases). Trimming cost V 6 bases and J 4 bases, with 16 bases left between them. The germline CDR1 and CDR2 sequences are LNHDA and SQIVND (reference sequence). The CDR3 consists of 15 residues. The full variable domain, with the rest looked up from reference TRBV19 and TRBJ2-1, is DGGITQSPKYLFRKEGQNVTLSCEQNLNHDAMYWYRQDPGQGLRLIYYSQIVNDFQKGDIAEGYSVSREKKESFPLTVTSAQKNPTAFYLCASSILGLQYNEQFFGPGTRLTVL.

The chain links TRBV2 to TRBJ2-1; D is ambiguous. V lost 3 bases and J 0 bases, leaving 6 bases between the germline ends. This CDR3 has 14 amino acids. The germline V gene has CDR1 SNHLY and CDR2 FYNNEI. CDR3 sequence: CASSENHSYNEQFF. Here the CDR3 DNA reads TGTGCCAGCAGTGAGAACCACTCCTACAATGAGCAGTTCTTC.

This clone was detected only a few times. The CDR3 protein is CASSQETSGRAGANVLTF. The CDR3, as DNA: TGCGCCAGCAGCCAAGAAACTAGCGGGAGGGCTGGGGCCAACGTCCTGACTTTC. The rearrangement joins TRBV4-3 to TRBJ2-6, with 13 bases lining up with TRBD2. V shed 0 bases and J 2 bases; nucleotides not matched to a gene: 1. There are 18 residues in the CDR3. CDR1 LGHNA and CDR2 YSLEER come from the germline V gene.

V and J are TRBV19 and TRBJ1-5; D not resolved. The CDR3 has 13 amino acids. Per germline, CDR1 LNHDA and CDR2 SQIVND (reference sequence). V was shortened by 6 bases and J by 7 bases, with 13 bases between the two germline ends. For the CDR3, the DNA is TGTGCCAGTAGAGACTCACGAGGCCAGCCCCAGCATTTT. As protein: CASRDSRGQPQHF.

This chain connects TRBV2 to TRBJ2-7, with 12 bases identical to TRBD2. Trimming at V came to 6 bases and at J to 0 bases, leaving 3 bases not matched to a gene. The CDR3 is made up of 15 amino acids. Germline CDR1 reads SNHLY; CDR2 reads FYNNEI. The DNA for the CDR3 is TGTGCCAGCAGGGAACTAGCGGGAGGCTCCTACGAGCAGTACTTC. Protein: CASRELAGGSYEQYF.

Regarding this clone: The sample has other DNA sequences that encode this CDR3 too. The rearrangement uses TRBV7-2 and TRBJ2-1; 15 nucleotides match TRBD2. V shed 1 base and J 3 bases; nucleotides not matched to a gene: 4. CDR3 length: 18 residues. Per germline, CDR1 SGHTA and CDR2 FQGNSA. The CDR3 DNA reads as TGTGCCAGCAGCTTAGAGGGGACTAGCGGGAGGTTCTACAATGAGCAGTTCTTC. This codes for CASSLEGTSGRFYNEQFF.

The genes are TRBV6-5 and TRBJ2-3; 8 positions agree with TRBD2. CDR3 length: 14 residues. J gave up 0 bases and V 6 bases, and 2 bases lay outside the gene matches. Germline CDR1 MNHEY, CDR2 SVGAGI. This chain's CDR3 is CASSLAGSTDTQYF. CDR3 bases: TGTGCCAGCAGCTTAGCGGGAAGCACAGATACGCAGTATTTT.

This chain joins TRBV7-7 and TRBJ2-7; 8 positions match TRBD1. Germline V gene lookup returns CDR1 SSHAT and CDR2 FNYEAQ (reference sequence). V lost 3 bases, J lost 3 bases, and 1 base stayed unmatched. The CDR3 is made up of 13 amino acids. CDR3 nucleotide sequence: TGTGCCAGCAGCTTTGGACAGGGCTACGAGCAGTACTTC. Its translation: CASSFGQGYEQYF.

The chain joins TRBV28 to TRBJ1-5; D remains ambiguous. The CDR3 has 12 amino acids. Germline CDR1 is MDHEN and CDR2 is SYDVKM. Deletions cut 5 bases from V and 11 bases from J, with 13 bases between. CDR3: CASSPWEGAQHF. CDR3 DNA: TGTGCCAGCAGTCCCTGGGAGGGCGCCCAGCATTTT.

The rearrangement uses TRBV9 and TRBJ2-1, with D uncertain. Germline V gives CDR1 SGDLS, CDR2 YYNGEE. V was trimmed by 2 bases and J by 4 bases, leaving 13 bases between them. This CDR3 spans 15 amino acids. The DNA of the CDR3 is TGTGCCAGCAGCGTCCAAGGCGCCTTTTACAATGAGCAGTTCTTC. Protein: CASSVQGAFYNEQFF.

This clone was counted a single time. The CDR3 sequence is CASSLGTFSPLHF. CDR3 coding DNA: TGTGCCAGCAGTTTAGGCACCTTTTCACCCCTCCACTTT. This sequence joins TRBV12-3 or TRBV12-4 and TRBJ1-6, with unresolved D. Trimming left V 1 base short and J 9 bases short, with 7 bases between. The CDR3 sequence is 13 residues long.

The chain is built from TRBV28 and TRBJ1-5; D call uncertain. Germline CDR1 is MDHEN and CDR2 is SYDVKM. There are 15 residues in the CDR3. V lost 8 bases and J lost 4, with 18 bases in between. CDR3 nucleotides: TGTGCCAGCCTTACTGTTTCCCCCTTTAATCAGCCCCAGCATTTT. Protein: CASLTVSPFNQPQHF.

This chain links TRBV7-2 with TRBJ2-1; D is undetermined. Germline CDR1 and CDR2: SGHTA and FQGNSA. The CDR3 is 14 residues long. The V gene lost 4 bases and the J gene lost 4 bases, with 11 bases spanning the gap. The CDR3 nucleotides read TGTGCCAGCAGCTCACCCCGGGCTTACAATGAGCAGTTCTTC. Translated, it gives CASSSPRAYNEQFF. The variable domain in full, completed from reference TRBV7-2 and TRBJ2-1, reads GAGVSQSPSNKVTEKGKDVELRCDPISGHTALYWYRQSLGQGLEFLIYFQGNSAPDKSGLPSDRFSAERTGGSVSTLTIQRTQQEDSAVYLCASSSPRAYNEQFFGPGTRLTVL.

The chain is built from TRBV11-3 and TRBJ1-2; TRBD1 is a possible D gene (6 bases). Trimming left V 5 bases short and J 1 base short, with 14 bases between. Germline assignment: CDR1 SGHNT and CDR2 YENEEA. The CDR3 runs 15 residues. The CDR3 DNA is TGTGCCAGCAGCCACCGGGACAAACATAACTATGGCTACACCTTC. Its protein is CASSHRDKHNYGYTF.

This chain joins TRBV28 and TRBJ1-1; D call uncertain. The CDR3 contains 15 residues. Germline-derived CDR1 and CDR2 are MDHEN and SYDVKM. The V end was cut by 3 bases, the J end by 1 base, with 12 bases between. CDR3: CASSLRPPTNTEAFF. CDR3 DNA sequence: TGTGCCAGCAGTTTGAGGCCCCCGACGAACACTGAAGCTTTCTTT.